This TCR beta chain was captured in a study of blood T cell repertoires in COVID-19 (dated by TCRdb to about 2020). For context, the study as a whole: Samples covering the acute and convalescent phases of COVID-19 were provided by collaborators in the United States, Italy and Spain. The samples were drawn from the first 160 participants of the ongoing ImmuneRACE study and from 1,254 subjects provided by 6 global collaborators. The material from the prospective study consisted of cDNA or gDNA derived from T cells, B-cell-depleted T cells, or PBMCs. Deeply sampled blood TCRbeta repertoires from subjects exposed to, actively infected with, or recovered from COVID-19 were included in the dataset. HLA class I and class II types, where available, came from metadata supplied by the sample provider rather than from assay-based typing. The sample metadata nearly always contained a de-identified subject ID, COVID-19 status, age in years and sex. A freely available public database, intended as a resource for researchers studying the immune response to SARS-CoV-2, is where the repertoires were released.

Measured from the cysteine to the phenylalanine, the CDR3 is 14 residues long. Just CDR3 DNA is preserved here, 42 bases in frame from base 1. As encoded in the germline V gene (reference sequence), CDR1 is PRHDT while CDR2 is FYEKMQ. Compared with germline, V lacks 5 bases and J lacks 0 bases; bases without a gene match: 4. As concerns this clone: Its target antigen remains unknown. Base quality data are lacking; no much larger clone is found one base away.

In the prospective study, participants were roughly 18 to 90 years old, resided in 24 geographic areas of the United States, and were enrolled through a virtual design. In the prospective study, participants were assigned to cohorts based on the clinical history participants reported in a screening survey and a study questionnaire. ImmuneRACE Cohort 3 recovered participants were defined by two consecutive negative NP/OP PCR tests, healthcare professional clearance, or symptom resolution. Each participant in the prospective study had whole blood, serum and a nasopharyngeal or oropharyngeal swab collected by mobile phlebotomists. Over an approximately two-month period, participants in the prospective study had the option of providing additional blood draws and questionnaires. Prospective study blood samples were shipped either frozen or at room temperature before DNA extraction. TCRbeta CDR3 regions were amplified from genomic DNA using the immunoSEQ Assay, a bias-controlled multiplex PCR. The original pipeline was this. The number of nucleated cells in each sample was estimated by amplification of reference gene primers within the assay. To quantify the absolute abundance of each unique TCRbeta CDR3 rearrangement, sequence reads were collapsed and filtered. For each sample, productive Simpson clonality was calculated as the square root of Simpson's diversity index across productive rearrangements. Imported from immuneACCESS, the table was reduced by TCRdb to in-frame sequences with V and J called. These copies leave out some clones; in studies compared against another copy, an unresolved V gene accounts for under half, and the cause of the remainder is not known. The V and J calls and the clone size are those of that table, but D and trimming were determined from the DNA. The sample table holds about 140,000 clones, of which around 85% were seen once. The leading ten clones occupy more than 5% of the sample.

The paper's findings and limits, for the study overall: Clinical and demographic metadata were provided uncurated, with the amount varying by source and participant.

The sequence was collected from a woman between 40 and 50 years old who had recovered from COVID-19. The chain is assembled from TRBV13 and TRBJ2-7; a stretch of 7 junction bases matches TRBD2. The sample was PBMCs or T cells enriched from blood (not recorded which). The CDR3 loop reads CASSPGRGSYEQYF. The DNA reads TGTGCCAGCAGCCCGGGGAGGGGCTCCTACGAGCAGTACTTC.